A selection of T cell receptor beta chains follows, all from one sample in a study of cytomegalovirus exposure and HLA in healthy donors. Using immunoSEQ multiplex PCR, the repertoire was profiled, and TCRdb retains in-frame clones only, with some absent. The sample yields 150,000 to 200,000 clones, around 85% seen once. Sample: PBMCs. These receptors were obtained from a man younger than 35 in good health and CMV-seropositive. The CDR3 runs from the conserved cysteine through the conserved F or W. The order of the fields is J gene, V gene, clone size, CDR3 protein. Clone size is given for some rows only: seen once, a few or many times, or a class if the clone is expanded.

TRBJ2-5,TRBV4-1,-,CASSQEQGRWETQYF
TRBJ2-7,TRBV6-6,once,CASRHGGEQYF
TRBJ1-4,TRBV6-5,-,CASSPRTGGGKLFF
TRBJ1-2,TRBV30,-,CAWSDAGYGYTF
TRBJ1-4,TRBV7-9,-,CASSLEGGRGEKLFF
TRBJ2-5,TRBV28,once,CASSRRGLAETQYF
TRBJ2-5,TRBV11-2,-,CASSAVGGDDQETQYF
TRBJ2-7,TRBV2,few,CASSEYYEQYF
TRBJ1-1,TRBV5-4,-,CASSLGQMNTEAFF
TRBJ2-7,TRBV5-6,-,CASAPLPGNEQYF